The next 30 T cell receptor beta chains were all read from a single sample in a study of T cell changes during pregnancy in multiple sclerosis. The table came from immunoSEQ multiplex PCR; TCRdb's copy has only in-frame clones and leaves some out. The profile covers 45,000 to 65,000 clones, with about nine tenths appearing a single time and roughly 0.47% taken by the ten largest. Sequenced here: CD4+ T cells from peripheral blood mononuclear cells, sampled in the third trimester of pregnancy. The receptors were gathered from a female donor with multiple sclerosis, enrolled in a pregnancy study.

The chain employs TRBV4-1 and TRBJ2-1; no definite D call. The CDR3 is made up of 12 amino acids. CDR1 is MGHRA, CDR2 YSYEKL, per germline. V gave up 7 bases and J gave up 7 bases, with 11 bases separating them. Here the CDR3 DNA reads TGCGCCAGCACATACAACGGGAATGAGCAGTTCTTC. It codes for CASTYNGNEQFF.

V and J are TRBV10-3 and TRBJ1-4; 7 bases match TRBD1. The V and J ends lost 4 bases and 8 bases, in that order; junction bases with no gene match: 4. The germline V gene encodes CDR1 ENHRY and CDR2 SYGVKD. The CDR3 covers 13 residues. The CDR3 protein is CAISVEGQEKLFF. The DNA for the CDR3 is TGTGCCATCAGTGTCGAGGGACAGGAAAAACTGTTTTTT.

V gene TRBV4-1 combines with J gene TRBJ1-2, with D hard to call. This CDR3 comprises 15 residues. V was shortened by 1 base and J by 1 base, with 10 bases between the two germline ends. CDR1 is MGHRA and CDR2 is YSYEKL in the germline V gene. CDR3 sequence: CASSQVGSDNYGYTF. The CDR3 nucleotides are TGCGCCAGCAGCCAAGTGGGCAGTGATAACTATGGCTACACCTTC.

The chain has TRBV5-1 and TRBJ1-1; 12 nucleotides agree with TRBD1. The V gene end was trimmed by 3 bases and the J gene end by 1 base; junction bases not matched to a gene: 4. This CDR3 region has 16 residues. Per germline, CDR1 SGHRS and CDR2 YFSETQ. The CDR3 region is CASSWGQGAGNTEAFF. In nucleotides, the CDR3 is TGCGCCAGCAGCTGGGGACAGGGGGCAGGGAACACTGAAGCTTTCTTT.

The chain is built from TRBV7-8 and TRBJ2-1, with D possibly being TRBD2 (6 bases). The CDR3 runs to 13 residues. Germline V CDR1 and CDR2: SGHVS, FQNEAQ. The V gene lost 10 bases and the J gene lost 4 bases, with 14 bases spanning the gap. The CDR3 DNA is TGTGCCATCGGGGGACTCCGATACAATGAGCAGTTCTTC. It codes for CAIGGLRYNEQFF.

V gene TRBV7-8 combines with J gene TRBJ1-1; TRBD1 is a possible D gene (6 bases). The CDR3 loop spans 13 amino acids. V gave up 6 bases and J gave up 11 bases, with 19 bases separating them. Germline CDR1 SGHVS, CDR2 FQNEAQ. Written as DNA, the CDR3 is TGTGCCAGCAGTCCCTTTACAGGGAAGGCGGCTTTCTTT. Translating gives CASSPFTGKAAFF. Full variable domain (rest looked up from reference TRBV7-8 and TRBJ1-1): GAGVSQSPRYKVAKRGQDVALRCDPISGHVSLFWYQQALGQGPEFLTYFQNEAQLDKSGLPSDRFFAERPEGSVSTLKIQRTQQEDSAVYLCASSPFTGKAAFFGQGTRLTVV.

The chain carries TRBV6-1 and TRBJ1-6, with no clear D. The germline V gene encodes CDR1 MNHNS and CDR2 SASEGT. The CDR3 is 14 amino acids. V was clipped by 10 bases and J by 0 bases, with 10 bases between them. In DNA form, the CDR3 reads TGTGCCATTGTCGGCGGCTCCTATAATTCACCCCTCCACTTT. Translation: CAIVGGSYNSPLHF.

This clone rates as medium-sized (0.01 to 0.1%). This sequence joins TRBV4-1 and TRBJ2-2; D is perhaps TRBD1 (5 bases). The CDR3 sequence is 13 residues long. Germline values: CDR1 MGHRA, CDR2 YSYEKL. V gave up 5 bases and J gave up 8 bases, with 12 bases separating them. The CDR3 sequence is CASSFAGQGELFF. CDR3 in DNA: TGCGCCAGCAGCTTTGCAGGGCAAGGGGAGCTGTTTTTT.

This clone was observed a single time. The chain joins TRBV4-2 to TRBJ2-1; 9 bases map to TRBD2. The V gene's germline CDR1 is LGHNA and CDR2 YNFKEQ. J was trimmed by 6 bases and V by 1 base; bases with no gene match: 10. The CDR3 extends over 17 amino acids. The CDR3 bases are TGTGCCAGCAGCCAAGGAAGGGGCGGGGGGGTGTCCAATGAGCAGTTCTTC. Protein product: CASSQGRGGGVSNEQFF.

The chain is built from TRBV7-2 and TRBJ1-5; no clear D gene. Germline CDR1 reads SGHTA; CDR2 reads FQGNSA. V was shortened by 3 bases and J by 0 bases, with 9 bases between the two germline ends. The CDR3 length is 15 residues. The CDR3 sequence: CASSLEGYSNQPQHF. The CDR3 DNA reads TGTGCCAGCAGCTTGGAGGGATATAGCAATCAGCCCCAGCATTTT. The whole variable domain, remainder taken from reference TRBV7-2 and TRBJ1-5, is GAGVSQSPSNKVTEKGKDVELRCDPISGHTALYWYRQSLGQGLEFLIYFQGNSAPDKSGLPSDRFSAERTGGSVSTLTIQRTQQEDSAVYLCASSLEGYSNQPQHFGDGTRLSIL.

The V gene is TRBV5-1, the J gene TRBJ2-1; 12 nucleotides match TRBD2. In germline, CDR1 is SGHRS, CDR2 YFSETQ. The CDR3 has 17 residues. J lost 5 bases, V lost 3 bases, and 9 bases had no gene match. The DNA for the CDR3 is TGCGCCAGCAGCTCCTCCACTAGCGGGGGGCGCAACAATGAGCAGTTCTTC. This sequence encodes CASSSSTSGGRNNEQFF.

This sequence joins TRBV18 and TRBJ2-7, with D perhaps TRBD1 (5 bases). V was trimmed by 3 bases and J by 7 bases, leaving 13 bases between them. This CDR3 comprises 13 residues. Germline-derived CDR1 and CDR2 are KGHSH and LQKENI. The CDR3 region has the DNA TGTGCCAGCTCACCGATAAGGGGCTGGGAGCAGTACTTC. Amino acids: CASSPIRGWEQYF.

The gene calls are TRBV11-2 and TRBJ1-2; possible D gene TRBD1, 6 bases. This CDR3 is built from 14 residues. CDR1 and CDR2 from the germline V gene are SGHAT and FQNNGV. The V end lost 1 base, the J end lost 5 bases, and 11 bases lay between the germline ends. The CDR3 protein is CASSLAEQGYGYTF. CDR3 DNA: TGTGCCAGCAGCTTAGCAGAGCAGGGGTATGGCTACACCTTC. The whole variable domain, remainder taken from reference TRBV11-2 and TRBJ1-2, is EAGVAQSPRYKIIEKRQSVAFWCNPISGHATLYWYQQILGQGPKLLIQFQNNGVVDDSQLPKDRFSAERLKGVDSTLKIQPAKLEDSAVYLCASSLAEQGYGYTFGSGTRLTVV.

The rearrangement uses TRBV13 and TRBJ2-1, with D tentatively TRBD1 (6 bases). The V and J ends lost 5 bases and 9 bases respectively, with 26 bases between them. This CDR3 contains 17 residues. The germline V gene encodes CDR1 PRHDT and CDR2 FYEKMQ (reference sequence). The CDR3 coding sequence is TGTGCCAGCAGCCCCCAGTCCCCGGGACACCCGGGTGGTGAGCAGTTCTTC. Translation: CASSPQSPGHPGGEQFF.

The sample holds one count of this clone. The chain employs TRBV9 and TRBJ1-2; D call uncertain. Germline loops: CDR1 SGDLS, CDR2 YYNGEE. The CDR3 extends over 13 amino acids. The V and J ends lost 3 bases and 6 bases respectively, with 12 bases between them. CDR3 nucleotides: TGTGCCAGCAGCGCACGAGAGGGAGATGGCTACACCTTC. This encodes CASSAREGDGYTF.

The gene calls are TRBV9 and TRBJ1-1; D not certain. The CDR3 extends over 13 amino acids. Looked up from germline, CDR1 is SGDLS and CDR2 is YYNGEE. V dropped 4 bases and J dropped 3 bases, with 10 bases sitting between them. CDR3 nucleotides: TGTGCCAGCAGCTCGAGGGATTACACTGAAGCTTTCTTT. It specifies CASSSRDYTEAFF.

This chain links TRBV7-2 with TRBJ2-1, with 8 bases that match TRBD2. Trimming removed 8 bases from V and 5 bases from J; junction bases left unmatched: 14. The germline gives CDR1 SGHTA, CDR2 FQGNSA. The CDR3 runs to 16 residues. CDR3 DNA sequence: TGTGCCAGCTTAGCCACCGGGGGGGCCGTGCACAATGAGCAGTTCTTC. Its protein product is CASLATGGAVHNEQFF.

The rearrangement joins TRBV5-1 to TRBJ2-3, with D perhaps matching TRBD2 (5 bases). Germline CDR1 SGHRS, CDR2 YFSETQ. V was clipped by 8 bases and J by 10 bases, with 23 bases between them. This CDR3 has 14 residues. DNA for the CDR3: TGCGCCAGTACGACGACTACAGCGGCTGGAGCGCAGTATTTT. Its translation is CASTTTTAAGAQYF.

This chain uses TRBV19 with TRBJ1-5, with D possibly TRBD1 on 6 matching bases. This CDR3 comprises 15 residues. In germline, CDR1 is LNHDA, CDR2 SQIVND (reference sequence). Trimming shortened V by 5 bases and J by 5 bases, and 16 bases separated the two germline ends. CDR3 protein: CASSATGMGYQPQHF. For the CDR3, the DNA is TGTGCCAGTAGTGCAACAGGGATGGGATATCAGCCCCAGCATTTT. Based on the CDR3 plus reference TRBV19 and TRBJ1-5, the full variable domain is DGGITQSPKYLFRKEGQNVTLSCEQNLNHDAMYWYRQDPGQGLRLIYYSQIVNDFQKGDIAEGYSVSREKKESFPLTVTSAQKNPTAFYLCASSATGMGYQPQHFGDGTRLSIL.

This clone was detected a few times. The CDR3 protein is CAWSRDSGYEQYF. DNA for the CDR3: TGTGCCTGGAGCCGGGACTCGGGGTACGAGCAGTACTTC. The rearrangement joins TRBV30 to TRBJ2-7; tentative D call: TRBD2 (6 bases). The germline CDR1 and CDR2 sequences are GTSNPN and SVGIG (reference sequence). V was cut by 3 bases and J by 4 bases, with 13 bases left in between. The CDR3 spans 13 residues.

The genes are TRBV7-2 and TRBJ2-5; D possibly corresponds to TRBD2 (5 bases). Germline lookup yields CDR1 SGHTA and CDR2 FQGNSA. The length of the CDR3 is 15 residues. V was pared by 0 bases and J by 3 bases, with 11 bases between. CDR3: CASSLARVGKETQYF. CDR3 coding DNA: TGTGCCAGCAGCTTAGCGCGGGTGGGCAAAGAGACCCAGTACTTC.

This sequence joins TRBV4-1 and TRBJ1-1, with a possible D match to TRBD1 (5 bases). Germline values: CDR1 MGHRA, CDR2 YSYEKL. This CDR3 comprises 15 residues. Trimming took off 4 bases at V and 0 bases at J, with 12 bases between the two ends. The CDR3 DNA reads TGCGCCAGCAGCCTGAGTTCGACAGTGAACACTGAAGCTTTCTTT. It translates to CASSLSSTVNTEAFF.

The chain is built from TRBV5-1 and TRBJ2-5; TRBD1 agrees at 9 bases. The CDR3 spans 15 residues. V shed 0 bases, J shed 3 bases, and the junction held 3 bases outside the gene matches. Germline V gives CDR1 SGHRS, CDR2 YFSETQ. CDR3 nucleotides: TGCGCCAGCAGCTTGGCCACAGGGGGCGAAGAGACCCAGTACTTC. It encodes CASSLATGGEETQYF.

The chain links TRBV5-1 to TRBJ1-1, with unresolved D. With 1 base removed from V and 0 bases from J, the gap between germline ends came to 16 bases. This CDR3 has 17 amino acids. Germline values: CDR1 SGHRS, CDR2 YFSETQ. Here the CDR3 reads CASSLLRKGGMNTEAFF. CDR3 DNA sequence: TGCGCCAGCAGCTTGTTGAGAAAGGGAGGAATGAACACTGAAGCTTTCTTT.

The chain employs TRBV19 and TRBJ1-6, with D possibly TRBD1 on 6 matching bases. CDR1 is LNHDA, CDR2 SQIVND, per germline (reference sequence). Trimming shortened V by 5 bases and J by 12 bases, and 14 bases separated the two germline ends. The CDR3 spans 13 residues. CDR3 region: CASSPWGGKPLHF. In DNA, the CDR3 is TGTGCCAGTAGTCCTTGGGGGGGCAAACCCCTCCACTTT.

This clone was counted only a few times. This sequence joins TRBV5-5 and TRBJ1-6; no reliable D call. The germline V gene encodes CDR1 SGHKS and CDR2 YYEKEE (reference sequence). This CDR3 is built from 13 residues. Trimming took off 4 bases at V and 7 bases at J, with 9 bases between the two ends. In DNA, the CDR3 is TGTGCCAGCAGCACGCTACAGAATTCACCCCTCCACTTT. Translated, it gives CASSTLQNSPLHF.

This clone showed up just a few times. This chain uses TRBV9 with TRBJ2-2; D possibly corresponds to TRBD2 (5 bases). V lost 0 bases to trimming and J lost 8 bases, with 8 bases between them. CDR1 and CDR2 (germline): SGDLS, YYNGEE. The CDR3 contains 13 residues. In DNA form, the CDR3 reads TGTGCCAGCAGCGTAGTCGGGGTGGGGGAGCTGTTTTTT. This encodes CASSVVGVGELFF.

The chain links TRBV2 to TRBJ2-3; 7 bases are a match to TRBD2. V dropped 6 bases and J dropped 2; count of bases not matched to a gene: 8. The germline V gene encodes CDR1 SNHLY and CDR2 FYNNEI. The CDR3 loop spans 15 amino acids. The CDR3 loop reads CASRVSGDLTDTQYF. The CDR3 nucleotides read TGTGCCAGCAGGGTGAGCGGGGACCTCACAGATACGCAGTATTTT. Complete variable domain (other parts from reference TRBV2 and TRBJ2-3): EPEVTQTPSHQVTQMGQEVILRCVPISNHLYFYWYRQILGQKVEFLVSFYNNEISEKSEIFDDQFSVERPDGSNFTLKIRSTKLEDSAMYFCASRVSGDLTDTQYFGPGTRLTVL.

The CDR3: CAIRGGVTDTQYF. Written as DNA, the CDR3 is TGTGCCATTCGGGGGGGCGTCACAGATACGCAGTATTTT. The chain couples TRBV10-3 to TRBJ2-3, with 8 positions matching TRBD2. V trimming: 9 bases; J trimming: 2 bases; junction bases outside the gene matches: 4. CDR3 length: 13 residues. CDR1 and CDR2 (germline): ENHRY, SYGVKD.

The rearrangement joins TRBV19 to TRBJ2-3; D is ambiguous. In germline, CDR1 is LNHDA, CDR2 SQIVND (reference sequence). V was trimmed by 5 bases and J by 2 bases, leaving 11 bases between them. CDR3 length: 14 amino acids. CDR3 sequence: CASSPRVFTDTQYF. The CDR3 DNA sequence: TGTGCCAGTAGTCCCCGGGTCTTCACAGATACGCAGTATTTT. Full variable domain (outside the CDR3, taken from reference TRBV19 and TRBJ2-3): DGGITQSPKYLFRKEGQNVTLSCEQNLNHDAMYWYRQDPGQGLRLIYYSQIVNDFQKGDIAEGYSVSREKKESFPLTVTSAQKNPTAFYLCASSPRVFTDTQYFGPGTRLTVL.